Each of the 13 T cell receptor beta chains below was sequenced from the same sample in a study of glioma-infiltrating T cells after dendritic cell vaccination. Time point described: after dendritic cell vaccination, including at tumor progression/relapse. Clones were read by immunoSEQ multiplex PCR, and TCRdb kept only the in-frame ones, dropping some. This sample has tens of thousands of clones; 75% to 90% occur once, and the top ten carry around 7%. Sequencing used blood, obtained after dendritic cell vaccination. Source of these receptors: a human donor with glioblastoma.

The genes are TRBV7-2 and TRBJ2-1; a weak D match, TRBD2 (5 bases). This CDR3 is 13 amino acids long. CDR1 and CDR2 from the germline V gene are SGHTA and FQGNSA. The ends were cut back, 2 bases at V and 6 bases at J, with 8 bases in the middle. The CDR3 region has the DNA TGTGCCAGCAGCTTACGAGGGTTCAATGAGCAGTTCTTC. This encodes CASSLRGFNEQFF.

This chain joins TRBV7-2 and TRBJ1-6; D uncertain. Germline CDR1 is SGHTA and CDR2 is FQGNSA. This CDR3 is built from 16 residues. Deletions cut 4 bases from V and 1 base from J, with 11 bases between. The CDR3 spells CASSWQASSYNSPLHF. As DNA, the CDR3 is TGTGCCAGCAGCTGGCAGGCAAGTTCCTATAATTCACCCCTCCACTTT.

The chain has TRBV6-5 and TRBJ1-1; D ambiguous. The CDR3 spans 14 residues. Germline V lookup: CDR1 MNHEY, CDR2 SVGAGI. Trimming cost V 0 bases and J 10 bases, with 15 bases left between them. This CDR3 reads CASSYSESFRAAFF. DNA of the CDR3: TGTGCCAGCAGTTACTCGGAGAGTTTTAGAGCAGCTTTCTTT.

The sample holds one count of this clone. The rearrangement uses TRBV6-5 and TRBJ2-5, with TRBD1 matching over 7 bases. Trimming at V came to 5 bases and at J to 4 bases, leaving 7 bases not matched to a gene. The germline CDR1 and CDR2 sequences are MNHEY and SVGAGI. This CDR3 comprises 14 residues. The CDR3: CASSGLGTAETQYF. The CDR3 nucleotides are TGTGCCAGCAGTGGTTTGGGGACAGCAGAGACCCAGTACTTC.

The chain joins TRBV11-3 to TRBJ2-2; 9 nucleotides match TRBD2. With 2 bases clipped from V and 5 bases from J, the junction kept 3 bases outside the gene matches. CDR3 length: 15 residues. Per germline, CDR1 SGHNT and CDR2 YENEEA. The CDR3 spells CASSLRLADTGELFF. Written as DNA, the CDR3 is TGTGCCAGCAGCTTAAGACTAGCGGATACCGGGGAGCTGTTTTTT.

The chain carries TRBV4-2 and TRBJ1-6; the D gene is possibly TRBD1 (5 bases). V lost 1 base to trimming and J lost 14 bases, with 18 bases between them. This CDR3 is 15 amino acids long. The germline V gene has CDR1 LGHNA and CDR2 YNFKEQ. The CDR3 DNA is TGTGCCAGCAGCCAAGCGGTGACGGGGGTCGTGGCCCTCCACTTT. Translating gives CASSQAVTGVVALHF.

The chain carries TRBV29-1 and TRBJ2-5; 8 bases fit TRBD2. Judging by the DNA end, TRBJ2-7 fits better; the J call may be wrong. Germline V gives CDR1 SQVTM, CDR2 ANQGSEA. The length of the CDR3 is 14 residues. This chain's CDR3 is CSVLLAGRSYEQYF. The CDR3 nucleotides are TGCAGCGTCCTATTAGCGGGGCGGTCCTACGAGCAGTACTTC.

This chain connects TRBV5-1 to TRBJ2-7; 9 bases map to TRBD2. The CDR3 covers 18 residues. V shed 0 bases and J 2 bases; nucleotides not matched to a gene: 12. Per germline, CDR1 SGHRS and CDR2 YFSETQ. DNA for the CDR3: TGCGCCAGCAGCTTGGCCCCTAGCGGGAATGAACCTACCTACGAGCAGTACTTC. The encoded protein is CASSLAPSGNEPTYEQYF.

The chain uses TRBV7-9 and TRBJ2-2; no clear D gene. The CDR3 spans 15 residues. V lost 6 bases, J lost 0 bases, and 11 bases lay in between. Germline V gene lookup returns CDR1 SEHNR and CDR2 FQNEAQ (reference sequence). The CDR3 loop is CASSPTTPNTGELFF. The CDR3 DNA is TGTGCCAGCAGTCCCACAACACCGAACACCGGGGAGCTGTTTTTT.

This sequence joins TRBV7-3 and TRBJ2-1; tentatively, D is TRBD1 (6 bases). This CDR3 spans 15 amino acids. From germline, CDR1 is SGHTA and CDR2 FQGTGA. V was pared by 2 bases and J by 8 bases, with 16 bases between. The CDR3 reads CASSLGQGSFDEQFF. In DNA form, the CDR3 reads TGTGCCAGCAGCTTAGGGCAGGGGAGCTTCGATGAGCAGTTCTTC.

The chain links TRBV5-1 to TRBJ1-2, with TRBD1 matching over 12 bases. The CDR3 has 15 amino acids. Germline V CDR1 and CDR2: SGHRS, YFSETQ. J gave up 8 bases and V 4 bases, and 9 bases lay outside the gene matches. The CDR3 DNA reads as TGCGCCAGCAGCCCCACGGGACAGGGGGCGAGGGGCTACACCTTC. As protein: CASSPTGQGARGYTF.

This CDR3 reads CASNLDRSHSNQPQHF. Here the CDR3 DNA reads TGTGCCAGCAACCTGGACAGGAGTCATAGCAATCAGCCCCAGCATTTT. The rearrangement joins TRBV6-6 to TRBJ1-5; the match to TRBD1 covers 7 bases. The CDR3 has 16 amino acids. The trim removed 7 bases at V and 0 bases at J, leaving 9 bases unmatched. Germline V gene data show CDR1 as MNHNY and CDR2 as SVGAGI (reference sequence).

The chain carries TRBV5-1 and TRBJ1-6; 10 nucleotides match TRBD1. The germline CDR1 and CDR2 sequences are SGHRS and YFSETQ. The V gene end was trimmed by 4 bases and the J gene end by 9 bases; junction bases not matched to a gene: 7. This CDR3 region has 15 residues. For the CDR3, the DNA is TGCGCCAGCAGCCTCCCGGGACAGGGGCCTTCACCCCTCCACTTT. This translates into CASSLPGQGPSPLHF.